What follows is one T cell receptor beta chain and its context. This sample was taken from a study of cytomegalovirus exposure and HLA in healthy donors. Germline CDR1 and CDR2: MNHEY and SVGAGI. The CDR3 totals 15 residues. The J segment lost 7 bases and the V segment lost 6 bases, leaving 14 bases of the junction unmatched. Vbeta (60) and Jbeta (13) primers were used in the PCR. The assay was immunoSEQ multiplex PCR, and TCRdb's table has in-frame clones only and misses some. The sample has some 110,000 clones; around 82% are singletons. The chain combines TRBV6-5 with TRBJ2-5; TRBD2 matches 7 bases. The sample comprised PBMCs. The receptor was derived from a man aged 50-59 years in good health and CMV-seronegative. The chain's CDR3 is CASSPRGGISVTQYF. CDR3 in DNA: TGTGCCAGCAGCCCCCGGGGAGGGATCAGTGTGACCCAGTACTTC.